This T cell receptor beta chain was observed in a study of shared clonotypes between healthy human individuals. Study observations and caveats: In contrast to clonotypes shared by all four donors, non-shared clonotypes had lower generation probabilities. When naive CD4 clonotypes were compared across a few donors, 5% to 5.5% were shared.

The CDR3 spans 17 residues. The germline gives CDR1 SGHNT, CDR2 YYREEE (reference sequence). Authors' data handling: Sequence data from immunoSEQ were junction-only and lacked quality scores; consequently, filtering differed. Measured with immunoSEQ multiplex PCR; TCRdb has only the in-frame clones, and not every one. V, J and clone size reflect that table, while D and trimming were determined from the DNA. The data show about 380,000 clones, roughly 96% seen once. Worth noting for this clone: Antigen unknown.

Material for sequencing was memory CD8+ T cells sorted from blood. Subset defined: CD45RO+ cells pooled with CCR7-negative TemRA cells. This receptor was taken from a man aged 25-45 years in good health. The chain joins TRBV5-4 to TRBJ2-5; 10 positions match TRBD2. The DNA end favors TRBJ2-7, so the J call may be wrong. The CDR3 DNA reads TGTGCCAGCAGCTGGAAAACAGGGAGCGGGAGGGCCTACGAGCAGTACTTC. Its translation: CASSWKTGSGRAYEQYF.